This TCR beta chain appears in the sequencing data of a study of shared clonotypes between healthy human individuals (TCRdb year 2020). Study-wide context: A couple of women and a few men aged 18 to 49 years were included in the cohort. For each donor, CD4 naive and CD4 memory were each run on three plates, CD8 naive on two plates, and CD8 memory on one plate. To estimate repertoire size and how much clonotypes are shared between individuals, the study performed deep sequencing of blood TCR repertoires from roughly five healthy adults. To increase sequencing depth and limit assay-specific biases, TCR repertoire library preparation and sequencing were carried out by different laboratories using diverse techniques. Leukapheresis yielded between about 0.8 and 8.9 billion PBMCs per donor.

Using the deep immunoSEQ assay, multiplex PCR amplified TCR CDR3 regions from genomic DNA. Extracted genomic DNA from each cell subset was distributed evenly across all wells of several immunoSEQ 96-well plates, and each plate was treated as a replicate. For sorted subsets, roughly 200 ng of genomic DNA, equivalent to roughly 33,000 T cell genomes, went into each replicate PCR. Purified libraries were quantified with a Qubit 3.0 fluorometer, sized on a Bioanalyzer 2100, and re-quantified with the KAPA Library Quantification kit. A separate single-read 150-cycle Illumina NextSeq 550 flow cell was used to sequence each immunoSEQ 96-well plate. Turning to the authors' computational methods: The immunoSEQ output contained only junctional sequences without quality scores, so filtering could not match that applied to full-length reads. Sequences were annotated with PyIR, a Python wrapper for IgBLAST v1.9, and V/J genes and CDR3 were assigned using IMGT germline references. Reads were removed for weak V/J assignments (E-value above 1e-6), missing CDR3, stop codons, out-of-frame junctions, or ambiguous translated residues. V3J clonotypes were defined as sequences sharing an identical inferred V gene, J gene, and CDR3 amino acid sequence. Percentage overlap between repertoires was computed as shared unique clonotypes divided by the size of the smaller repertoire. Repertoire richness was assessed with RTK rarefaction, the Chao1 estimator, and Recon v2.1 estimates of unobserved clonotypes. For all TCRbeta clonotypes obtained by the gDNA method from a few donors, generation probabilities were computed with OLGA. Imported from immuneACCESS, the table was reduced by TCRdb to in-frame sequences with V and J called. These copies leave out some clones; in studies compared against another copy, an unresolved V gene accounts for under half, and the cause of the remainder is not known. D and trimming were read from the DNA, whereas the V and J calls and clone size are those reported in that table. Here the sample has roughly 2,300,000 clones; around 92% occur a single time. The ten largest make up about 0.41% of the sample.

The donors were healthy, HIV-negative adults who had no recently reported acute infections or vaccinations. Only Caucasian adults living in Nashville, Tennessee, USA were represented among the donors. Magnetic negative selection was used to enrich CD4+ T cells, after which naive cells were positively selected on CD45RA and the negative fraction became the memory subset. Blood was collected by leukapheresis, and PBMCs were isolated by Ficoll-Histopaque density gradient centrifugation and then cryopreserved in liquid nitrogen vapor phase. Analytical flow cytometry was used to check the purity and quantity of each magnetically sorted T cell population. From each sorted fraction, genomic DNA was isolated and quantified by UV absorbance on a Nanodrop 2000c. As to this clone: The clone's antigen remains unknown. An end of the junction differs from the germline gene, which may be a read error.

The study at large found these results: Sampling was restricted to blood, and TCR repertoires in tissue are likely to differ from TCR repertoires in blood. Rarefaction of sorted-subset datasets indicated incomplete sequencing despite the large sequencing depth. Higher generation probabilities were observed for clonotypes shared by all four sorted-subset donors than for non-shared clonotypes. The genetic and exposure-history diversity represented was limited by the small number of donors. Approximately 5% of naive CD4, 3.5% of naive CD8, approximately 2% of memory CD4, and 0.4% of memory CD8 clonotypes were shared across several donors. Larger estimated clonotype richness was generally found for naive subsets than for memory subsets. Based on pairwise subsampling, the degree of clonotype sharing among donors was expected to be affected by sequencing depth.

For CDR1 and CDR2, the germline V gene lists SQVTM and ANQGSEA. CDR3 length: 14 amino acids, cysteine to phenylalanine. Kept here is only the CDR3 DNA, which spans 42 bases and is read in frame from base 1. This sequence was found in a man aged 18 to 30 in good health. Some clones in this sample may be carry-over from other donors' samples. The sequenced material came from naive CD4+ T cells from PBMCs. What this sample's cell subset or site label stands for: CD45RA+ positively selected. The chain joins TRBV29-1 to TRBJ2-4; the D region is possibly TRBD1 or TRBD2, each matching across 6 bases. The DNA sequence is as follows: TGCAGCGTTGCAGGGGACTTAGCCGAAAACATTCAGTACTTC. Its product reads: CSVAGDLAENIQYF.